This T cell receptor (beta chain) was obtained from a study of Ad26.COV2.S vaccination and SARS-CoV-2 variants. Comment on this clone: Its specificity is not known.

CDR1 and CDR2 from the germline V gene are DFQATT and SNEGSKA (reference sequence). There are 15 residues in the CDR3. V was clipped by 3 bases and J by 0 bases, with 13 bases between them. Some clones are missing from TCRdb's copy, which holds only in-frame ones; the method was immunoSEQ multiplex PCR. The table includes about 680,000 clones, more than 80% detected once. Treatment given: 15 to 20 received Ad26.COV2.S at low or high dose, single or two shots; roughly five received placebo; per-sample allocation not given. The samples were gathered on day 63 after the first injection of vaccine or placebo. General observations from the study: CD8+ and CD4+ T cells specific for spike reportedly responded with substantial breadth after vaccination. It is possible that the TCR breadth and depth analyses underestimated the total T cell responses.

The sequencing here drew on peripheral blood, taken in a trial of Ad26.COV2.S vaccine versus placebo. The chain joins TRBV20-1 to TRBJ2-3, with D perhaps matching TRBD2 (6 bases). This sequence was found in a person aged 18-60 years who received the Ad26.COV2.S COVID-19 vaccine or a placebo. CDR3 in amino acids: CSASVRGASTDTQYF. CDR3 coding DNA: TGCAGTGCTAGTGTGCGGGGCGCTAGCACAGATACGCAGTATTTT.